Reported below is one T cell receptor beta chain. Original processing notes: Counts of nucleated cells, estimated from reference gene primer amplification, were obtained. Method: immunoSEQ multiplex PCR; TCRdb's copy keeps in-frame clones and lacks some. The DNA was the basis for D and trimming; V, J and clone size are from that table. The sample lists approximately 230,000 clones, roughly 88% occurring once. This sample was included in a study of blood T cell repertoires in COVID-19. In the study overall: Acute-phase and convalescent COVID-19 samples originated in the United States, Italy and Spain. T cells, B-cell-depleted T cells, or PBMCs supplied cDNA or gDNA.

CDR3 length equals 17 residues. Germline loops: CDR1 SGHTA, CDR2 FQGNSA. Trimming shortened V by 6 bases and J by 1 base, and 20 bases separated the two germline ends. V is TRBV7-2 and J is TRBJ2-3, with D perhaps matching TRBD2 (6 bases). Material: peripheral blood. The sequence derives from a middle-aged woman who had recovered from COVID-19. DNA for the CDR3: TGTGCCAGCAGGCGATTCGGTTGGGGAGGAGGCACAGATACGCAGTATTTT. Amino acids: CASRRFGWGGGTDTQYF.